A single sample is the source of the 30 T cell receptor beta chains below, sequenced in a study of long-term antiretroviral therapy in people with HIV. immunoSEQ v3.0 was run at survey level. The protocol was immunoSEQ multiplex PCR, while the TCRdb copy is restricted to in-frame clones and leaves out a portion. In the table there are roughly 22,000 clones, roughly 88% of which are singletons. The material was unsorted PBMCs, obtained 3 years after starting antiretroviral therapy. These receptors all stem from a man aged 45-60 years with HIV.

The genes are TRBV15 and TRBJ2-7, with D unclear. Germline V lookup: CDR1 LNHNV, CDR2 YYDKDF (reference sequence). This CDR3 comprises 15 residues. V was cut by 0 bases and J by 3 bases, with 12 bases left in between. The CDR3 loop is CATSREGTGGYEQYF. The CDR3 DNA sequence: TGTGCCACCAGCAGAGAAGGCACGGGCGGCTACGAGCAGTACTTC. Drawing the rest from reference TRBV15 and TRBJ2-7, the complete variable domain is DAMVIQNPRYQVTQFGKPVTLSCSQTLNHNVMYWYQQKSSQAPKLLFHYYDKDFNNEADTPDNFQSRRPNTSFCFLDIRSPGLGDTAMYLCATSREGTGGYEQYFGPGTRLTVT.

This chain connects TRBV10-3 to TRBJ1-2; 7 nucleotides line up with TRBD1. V lost 6 bases and J lost 8; bases outside the gene matches: 12. CDR3 size: 14 residues. The germline CDR1 and CDR2 sequences are ENHRY and SYGVKD. In DNA, the CDR3 is TGTGCCATCAGAGGGACAGCCCCGGGGAAGGGCTACACCTTC. Its translation is CAIRGTAPGKGYTF.

The chain employs TRBV27 and TRBJ2-1; a possible D gene is TRBD2 (7 bases). The CDR3 has 15 amino acids. V was cut by 6 bases and J by 0 bases, with 12 bases left in between. Looked up from germline, CDR1 is MNHEY and CDR2 is SMNVEV (reference sequence). The CDR3, as DNA: TGTGCCAGCAGACAGGGACTAAGCTCCTACAATGAGCAGTTCTTC. It codes for CASRQGLSSYNEQFF.

The count of this clone is one. The J gene is TRBJ2-1, the V gene TRBV11-2; tentatively, D is TRBD2 (5 bases). V was shortened by 1 base and J by 6 bases, with 10 bases between the two germline ends. From germline, CDR1 is SGHAT and CDR2 FQNNGV. This CDR3 spans 14 amino acids. CDR3 nucleotide sequence: TGTGCCAGCAGCTTAGTGTCCCGGGGCAATGAGCAGTTCTTC. This codes for CASSLVSRGNEQFF.

The V and J genes are TRBV27 and TRBJ1-5; a possible D gene is TRBD1 (5 bases). V was cut by 0 bases and J by 6 bases, with 9 bases left in between. The germline CDR1 and CDR2 sequences are MNHEY and SMNVEV (reference sequence). This CDR3 has 14 residues. Written as DNA, the CDR3 is TGTGCCAGCAGTTTATCCGGGGCAGGTCAGCCCCAGCATTTT. This translates into CASSLSGAGQPQHF.

The V call is TRBV6-4, the J call TRBJ2-5; D is unresolved. CDR3 length: 15 amino acids. CDR1 MRHNA and CDR2 SNTAGT come from the germline V gene. V lost 2 bases and J lost 7, with 17 bases in between. In DNA, the CDR3 is TGTGCCAGCAGTGACACAGAGTTGGCCTCAAGGACCCAGTACTTC. It is translated as CASSDTELASRTQYF.

The V and J genes are TRBV18 and TRBJ2-2, with a possible D match to TRBD2 (7 bases). Trimming removed 2 bases from V and 2 bases from J, with 12 bases in between. The germline V gene encodes CDR1 KGHSH and CDR2 LQKENI. The CDR3 has 16 amino acids. The CDR3 here is CASSPTGGGNTGELFF. DNA of the CDR3: TGTGCCAGCTCACCAACGGGGGGCGGCAACACCGGGGAGCTGTTTTTT.

This sequence joins TRBV28 and TRBJ1-1; D is unclear. Germline-derived CDR1 and CDR2 are MDHEN and SYDVKM. The V end was cut by 4 bases, the J end by 1 base, with 25 bases between. The CDR3 is 19 residues long. The CDR3 protein is CASSSRVQGFTIWNTEAFF. The CDR3 bases are TGTGCCAGCAGTTCCCGCGTCCAAGGGTTTACAATTTGGAACACTGAAGCTTTCTTT.

The V gene is TRBV7-2, the J gene TRBJ1-5; D is unclear. Germline V gene lookup returns CDR1 SGHTA and CDR2 FQGNSA. V dropped 5 bases and J dropped 7 bases, with 12 bases sitting between them. The CDR3 covers 13 residues. This chain's CDR3 is CASSPHVLQPQHF. The CDR3 DNA sequence: TGTGCCAGCAGCCCTCATGTGCTACAGCCCCAGCATTTT.

The rearrangement joins TRBV7-2 to TRBJ1-1, with 8 bases that match TRBD1. The V gene's germline CDR1 is SGHTA and CDR2 FQGNSA. Germline trimming cut 5 bases from V and 5 bases from J; bases unmatched to any gene: 7. There are 14 residues in the CDR3. The CDR3 coding sequence is TGTGCCAGCAGCCTCTCAGGGGGCGAGACTGAAGCTTTCTTT. This translates into CASSLSGGETEAFF.

This clone was seen only once. The chain carries TRBV9 and TRBJ2-5; TRBD2 aligns across 8 bases. Germline-derived CDR1 and CDR2 are SGDLS and YYNGEE. Trimming took 0 bases from V and 0 from J; bases not matched to a gene: 4. CDR3 length: 16 amino acids. DNA for the CDR3: TGTGCCAGCAGCGTAGATGCTAGCGGGTACCAAGAGACCCAGTACTTC. Encoded protein: CASSVDASGYQETQYF.

This chain links TRBV27 with TRBJ1-3; the match to TRBD1 covers 9 bases. Per the germline V gene, CDR1 is MNHEY and CDR2 is SMNVEV (reference sequence). The CDR3 totals 16 residues. Trimming at V came to 5 bases and at J to 10 bases, leaving 15 bases not matched to a gene. This chain's CDR3 is CASSPRTGAARWTIYF. The CDR3 nucleotides read TGTGCCAGCAGTCCGCGGACAGGGGCCGCGCGGTGGACCATATATTTT.

V usage is TRBV4-1 and J usage is TRBJ1-3; D is perhaps TRBD1 (6 bases). Trimming cost V 5 bases and J 1 base, with 18 bases left between them. Germline V gene lookup returns CDR1 MGHRA and CDR2 YSYEKL. The CDR3 extends over 17 amino acids. CDR3 protein: CASSSHGTYTSGNTIYF. The CDR3 DNA reads as TGCGCCAGCAGCTCTCATGGGACATACACTTCTGGAAACACCATATATTTT.

This rearrangement joins TRBV7-6 to TRBJ1-3, with 9 bases that match TRBD1. V lost 3 bases to trimming and J lost 0 bases; unmatched junction nucleotides: 21. The CDR3 sequence is 22 residues long. Germline V gene data show CDR1 as SGHVS and CDR2 as FNYEAQ. The DNA of the CDR3 is TGTGCCAGCAGCTTTATCGTCCCCGGGACAGGGCGTTTTTGGAGCTCTGGAAACACCATATATTTT. Translated, it gives CASSFIVPGTGRFWSSGNTIYF.

The chain employs TRBV19 and TRBJ2-1; D may be TRBD1 (5 bases). The CDR3 runs 15 residues. Germline V gives CDR1 LNHDA, CDR2 SQIVND (reference sequence). Trimming stripped 6 bases from V and 3 bases from J, with 15 bases between. The CDR3: CASSTTEFLYNEQFF. CDR3 nucleotides: TGTGCCAGTAGCACGACAGAGTTCCTCTACAATGAGCAGTTCTTC. The full variable domain, completed using reference TRBV19 and TRBJ2-1, is DGGITQSPKYLFRKEGQNVTLSCEQNLNHDAMYWYRQDPGQGLRLIYYSQIVNDFQKGDIAEGYSVSREKKESFPLTVTSAQKNPTAFYLCASSTTEFLYNEQFFGPGTRLTVL.

CDR3 sequence (DNA): TGTGCCAGCAGTTTAACCGTCTACAATGAGCAGTTCTTC. This sequence encodes CASSLTVYNEQFF. The chain joins TRBV28 to TRBJ2-1; D remains unclear. CDR1 is MDHEN, CDR2 SYDVKM, per germline. Trimming took 2 bases from V and 3 from J, leaving 5 bases between them. The CDR3 is 13 amino acids.

This chain joins TRBV19 and TRBJ1-5; TRBD1 might be the D (5 bases). This CDR3 has 15 amino acids. The V end lost 6 bases, the J end lost 1 base, and 13 bases lay between the germline ends. Germline CDR1 reads LNHDA; CDR2 reads SQIVND (reference sequence). As DNA, the CDR3 is TGTGCCAGTAGAAAAGGGGTTTCGAGCAATCAGCCCCAGCATTTT. As protein: CASRKGVSSNQPQHF.

The chain has TRBV6-1 and TRBJ1-5, with 8 bases identical to TRBD1. The CDR3 loop spans 14 amino acids. The germline gives CDR1 MNHNS, CDR2 SASEGT. Trimming cost V 7 bases and J 4 bases; bases outside gene matches: 6. Here the CDR3 DNA reads TGTGCCAGCATCCTCGGGACAGGTAATCAGCCCCAGCATTTT. Protein sequence: CASILGTGNQPQHF.

The V and J genes are TRBV19 and TRBJ2-6; no reliable D call. V dropped 7 bases and J dropped 1 base, with 8 bases sitting between them. CDR3 length equals 14 residues. The germline CDR1 and CDR2 sequences are LNHDA and SQIVND (reference sequence). The CDR3 spells CASKEASGANVLTF. The CDR3 DNA reads as TGTGCCAGTAAAGAGGCTTCTGGGGCCAACGTCCTGACTTTC.

V gene TRBV5-1 combines with J gene TRBJ2-1, with 8 bases aligning to TRBD2. Germline trimming cut 2 bases from V and 5 bases from J; bases unmatched to any gene: 9. This CDR3 contains 16 residues. Germline CDR1 and CDR2: SGHRS and YFSETQ. CDR3 nucleotides: TGCGCCAGCAGCTTTACAGCGGGAGTAATAGACAATGAGCAGTTCTTC. Translated: CASSFTAGVIDNEQFF. The full variable domain, completed using reference TRBV5-1 and TRBJ2-1, is KAGVTQTPRYLIKTRGQQVTLSCSPISGHRSVSWYQQTPGQGLQFLFEYFSETQRNKGNFPGRFSGRQFSNSRSEMNVSTLELGDSALYLCASSFTAGVIDNEQFFGPGTRLTVL.

This sequence joins TRBV10-2 and TRBJ1-6; perhaps TRBD1 as D (6 bases). The CDR3 runs 18 residues. V was trimmed by 2 bases and J by 1 base, leaving 15 bases between them. CDR1 and CDR2 from the germline V gene are WSHSY and SAAADI. Written as DNA, the CDR3 is TGCGCCAGCAGTGAGGATACAGGGTTATGGTCCTATAATTCACCCCTCCACTTT. Its translation is CASSEDTGLWSYNSPLHF.

This clone appeared a single time. The gene calls are TRBV5-1 and TRBJ2-7; D is perhaps TRBD2 (5 bases). This CDR3 has 14 residues. V lost 4 bases to trimming and J lost 3 bases, with 14 bases between them. Germline loops: CDR1 SGHRS, CDR2 YFSETQ. CDR3 region: CASSLGANSYEQYF. The CDR3 coding sequence is TGCGCCAGCAGCCTGGGAGCCAACAGCTACGAGCAGTACTTC.

The V and J genes are TRBV6-5 and TRBJ1-6; 10 bases map to TRBD1. The junction had 6 bases not matched to a gene; V was cut back by 0 bases and J by 10 bases. Germline CDR1 is MNHEY and CDR2 is SVGAGI. There are 16 residues in the CDR3. Here the CDR3 DNA reads TGTGCCAGCAGTTACTCAGGACAGGGGGAGAGCTCACCCCTCCACTTT. Translation gives CASSYSGQGESSPLHF.

Notes on this clone: Germline and junction disagree at one end, which may indicate a read error. The J gene is TRBJ2-1, the V gene TRBV5-4, with D tentatively TRBD1 or TRBD2 (7 bases each). The CDR3 is made up of 15 amino acids. Germline V gene lookup returns CDR1 SGHNT and CDR2 YYREEE (reference sequence). CDR3 region: CASSQETGIGEGGVF. DNA for the CDR3: TGTGCCAGCAGCCAAGAGACAGGGATCGGGGAGGGGGGGGTCTTC.

The CDR3 DNA reads TGTGCCAGCAGTCCCCGAGGCGGGGGCAATGGCTACACCTTC. Protein sequence: CASSPRGGGNGYTF. The chain employs TRBV27 and TRBJ1-2; TRBD1 might be the D (6 bases). This CDR3 contains 14 residues. CDR1 is MNHEY and CDR2 is SMNVEV in the germline V gene (reference sequence). V shed 5 bases and J shed 6 bases, with 16 bases lying between them.

This clone turned up a few times. This chain connects TRBV2 to TRBJ2-7; TRBD1 matches 10 bases. J gave up 4 bases and V 9 bases, and 6 bases lay outside the gene matches. The CDR3 contains 13 residues. Germline-derived CDR1 and CDR2 are SNHLY and FYNNEI. The CDR3 reads CASSDRGRYEQYF. DNA of the CDR3: TGTGCCAGTTCGGACAGGGGGAGGTACGAGCAGTACTTC.

This rearrangement joins TRBV11-2 to TRBJ2-1; D may be TRBD1 (7 bases). In germline, CDR1 is SGHAT, CDR2 FQNNGV. With 5 bases removed from V and 5 bases from J, the gap between germline ends came to 16 bases. This CDR3 contains 15 residues. The DNA of the CDR3 is TGTGCCAGCAGCCCGACAGGGCGACTAGACAATGAGCAGTTCTTC. This encodes CASSPTGRLDNEQFF.

This chain joins TRBV6-1 and TRBJ2-1; 7 bases are a match to TRBD2. Looked up from germline, CDR1 is MNHNS and CDR2 is SASEGT. There are 14 residues in the CDR3. Trimming took 8 bases from V and 6 from J; bases not matched to a gene: 10. CDR3 protein: CASLWGGGTNEQFF. The CDR3 DNA is TGTGCCAGCCTATGGGGGGGTGGTACCAATGAGCAGTTCTTC.

V gene TRBV19 combines with J gene TRBJ1-2, with 8 positions matching TRBD1. The J segment lost 0 bases and the V segment lost 6 bases, leaving 3 bases of the junction unmatched. Germline V gives CDR1 LNHDA, CDR2 SQIVND (reference sequence). The CDR3 extends over 14 amino acids. The CDR3 is CASRRQGTNYGYTF. The CDR3 region has the DNA TGTGCCAGTAGAAGACAGGGGACTAACTATGGCTACACCTTC.

The rearrangement uses TRBV7-9 and TRBJ1-4; D gene uncertain. V lost 4 bases and J 4 bases, leaving 13 bases between the germline ends. The CDR3 spans 15 residues. Germline CDR1 is SEHNR and CDR2 is FQNEAQ (reference sequence). The CDR3 coding sequence is TGTGCCAGCAGCTCGAACCGGCAGTTTAATGAAAAACTGTTTTTT. It specifies CASSSNRQFNEKLFF.